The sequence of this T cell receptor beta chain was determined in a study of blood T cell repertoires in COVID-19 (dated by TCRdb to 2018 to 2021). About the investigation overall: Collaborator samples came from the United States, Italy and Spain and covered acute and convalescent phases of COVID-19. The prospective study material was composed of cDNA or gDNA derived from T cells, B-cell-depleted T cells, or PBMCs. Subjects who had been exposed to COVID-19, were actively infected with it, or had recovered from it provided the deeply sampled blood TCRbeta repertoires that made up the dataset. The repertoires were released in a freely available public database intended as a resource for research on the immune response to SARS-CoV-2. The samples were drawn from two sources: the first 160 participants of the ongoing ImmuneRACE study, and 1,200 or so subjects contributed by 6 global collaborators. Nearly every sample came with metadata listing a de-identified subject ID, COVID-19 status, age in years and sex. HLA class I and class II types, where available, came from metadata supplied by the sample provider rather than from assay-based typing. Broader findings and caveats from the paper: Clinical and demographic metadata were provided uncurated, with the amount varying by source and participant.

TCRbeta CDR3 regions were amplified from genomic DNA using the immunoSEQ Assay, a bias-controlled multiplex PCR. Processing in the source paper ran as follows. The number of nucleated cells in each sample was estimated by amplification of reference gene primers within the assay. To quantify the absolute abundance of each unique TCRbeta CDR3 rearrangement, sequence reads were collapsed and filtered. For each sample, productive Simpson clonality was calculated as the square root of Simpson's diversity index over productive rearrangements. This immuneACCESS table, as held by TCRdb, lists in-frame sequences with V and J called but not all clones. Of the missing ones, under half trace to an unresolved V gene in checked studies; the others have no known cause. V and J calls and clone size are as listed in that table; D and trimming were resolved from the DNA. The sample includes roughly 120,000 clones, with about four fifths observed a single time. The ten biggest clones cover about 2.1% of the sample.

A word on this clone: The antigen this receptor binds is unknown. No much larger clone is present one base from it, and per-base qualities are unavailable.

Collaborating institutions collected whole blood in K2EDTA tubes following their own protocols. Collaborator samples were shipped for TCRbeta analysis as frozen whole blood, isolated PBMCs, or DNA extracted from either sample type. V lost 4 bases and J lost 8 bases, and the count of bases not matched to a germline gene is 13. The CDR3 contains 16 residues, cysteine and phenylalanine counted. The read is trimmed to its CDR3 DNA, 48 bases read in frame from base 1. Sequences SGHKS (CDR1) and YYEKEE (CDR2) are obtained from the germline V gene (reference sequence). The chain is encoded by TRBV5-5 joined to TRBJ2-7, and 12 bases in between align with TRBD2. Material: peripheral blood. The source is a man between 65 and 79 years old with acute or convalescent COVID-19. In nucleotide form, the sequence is TGTGCCAGCAGCCCCGCAACACTAGCGGGGGGATGGCAGCAGTACTTC. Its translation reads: CASSPATLAGGWQQYF.